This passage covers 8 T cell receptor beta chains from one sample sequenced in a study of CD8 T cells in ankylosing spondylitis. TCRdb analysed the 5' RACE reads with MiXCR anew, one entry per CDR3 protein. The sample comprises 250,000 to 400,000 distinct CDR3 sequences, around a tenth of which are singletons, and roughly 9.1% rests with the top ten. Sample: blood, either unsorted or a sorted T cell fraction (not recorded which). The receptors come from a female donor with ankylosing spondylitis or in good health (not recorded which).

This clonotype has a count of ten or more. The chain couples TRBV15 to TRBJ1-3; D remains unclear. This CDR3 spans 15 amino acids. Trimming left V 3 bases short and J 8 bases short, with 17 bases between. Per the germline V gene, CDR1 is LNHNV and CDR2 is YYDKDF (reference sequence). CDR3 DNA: TGTGCCACCAGCAGGGGTCTGGCCCCGAGGGACACCATATATTTT. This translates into CATSRGLAPRDTIYF.

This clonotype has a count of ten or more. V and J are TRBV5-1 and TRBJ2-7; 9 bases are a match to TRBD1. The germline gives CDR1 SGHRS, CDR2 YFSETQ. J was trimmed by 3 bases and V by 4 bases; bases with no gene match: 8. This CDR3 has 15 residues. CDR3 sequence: CASSPTETGGYEQYF. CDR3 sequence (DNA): TGCGCCAGCAGCCCTACTGAGACAGGGGGCTACGAGCAGTACTTC.

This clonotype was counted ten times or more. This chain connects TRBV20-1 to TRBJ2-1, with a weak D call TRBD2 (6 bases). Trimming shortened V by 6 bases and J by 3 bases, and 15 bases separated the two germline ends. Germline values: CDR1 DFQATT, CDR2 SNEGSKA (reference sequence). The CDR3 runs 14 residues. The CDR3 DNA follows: TGCAGTGCCCCCTCGGGACTTCACTACAATGAGCAGTTCTTC. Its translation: CSAPSGLHYNEQFF.

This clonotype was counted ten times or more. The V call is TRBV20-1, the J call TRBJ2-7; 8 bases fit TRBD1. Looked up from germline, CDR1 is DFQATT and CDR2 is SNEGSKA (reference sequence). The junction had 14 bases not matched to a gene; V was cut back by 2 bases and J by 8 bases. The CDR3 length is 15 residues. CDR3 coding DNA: TGCAGTGCTAGAACCCTGGGGGGACAGGTTGGGAAGCAGTACTTC. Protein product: CSARTLGGQVGKQYF.

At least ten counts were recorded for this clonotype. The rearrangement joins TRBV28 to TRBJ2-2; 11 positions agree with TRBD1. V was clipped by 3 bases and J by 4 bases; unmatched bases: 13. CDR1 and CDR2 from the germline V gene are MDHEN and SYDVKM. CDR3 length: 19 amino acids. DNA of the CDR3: TGTGCCAGCAGTTTTTCCTGGACAGGGGGCGTATGGGGCACCGGGGAGCTGTTTTTT. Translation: CASSFSWTGGVWGTGELFF.

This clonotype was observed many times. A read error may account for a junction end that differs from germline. CDR3 region: CASSLAGTYNEQFF. The DNA for the CDR3 is TGTGCCAGCAGTTTAGCGGGGACCTACAATGAGCAGTTCTTC. This chain joins TRBV7-9 and TRBJ2-1; 8 bases align to TRBD2. The germline V gene encodes CDR1 SEHNR and CDR2 FQNEAQ (reference sequence). This CDR3 region has 14 residues.

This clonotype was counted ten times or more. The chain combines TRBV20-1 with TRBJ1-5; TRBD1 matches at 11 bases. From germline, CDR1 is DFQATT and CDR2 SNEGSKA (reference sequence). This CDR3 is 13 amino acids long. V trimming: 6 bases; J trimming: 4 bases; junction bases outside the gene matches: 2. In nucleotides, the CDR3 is TGCAGTGCGGGGACAGGGGGAAATCAGCCCCAGCATTTT. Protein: CSAGTGGNQPQHF.

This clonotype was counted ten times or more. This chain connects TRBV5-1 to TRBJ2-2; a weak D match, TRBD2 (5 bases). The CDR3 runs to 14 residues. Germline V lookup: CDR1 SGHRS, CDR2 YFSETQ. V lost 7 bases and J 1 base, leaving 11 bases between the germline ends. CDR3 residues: CASRTVKNTGELFF. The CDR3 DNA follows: TGCGCCAGCCGGACTGTAAAGAACACCGGGGAGCTGTTTTTT.